Below, one T cell receptor beta chain is given with its context. This entry belongs to a study of T cells after somatic rescue of genetic block. Sequencing was performed with immunoSEQ multiplex PCR; in TCRdb, only in-frame clones are kept and a portion is missing. The table shows roughly 11,000 clones, with 60% to 75% occurring only once. This CDR3 has 16 amino acids. Germline V CDR1 and CDR2: MNHEY, SVGAGI. V lost 3 bases and J lost 0, with 9 bases in between. The sequence derives from a boy aged 10-17 years. The rearrangement links TRBV6-5 to TRBJ1-6; D not resolved. Sequences were obtained from peripheral blood mononuclear cells (PBMCs). DNA of the CDR3: TGTGCCAGCAGTTATGGGGTGAGCTCCTATAATTCACCCCTCCACTTT. Protein: CASSYGVSSYNSPLHF.